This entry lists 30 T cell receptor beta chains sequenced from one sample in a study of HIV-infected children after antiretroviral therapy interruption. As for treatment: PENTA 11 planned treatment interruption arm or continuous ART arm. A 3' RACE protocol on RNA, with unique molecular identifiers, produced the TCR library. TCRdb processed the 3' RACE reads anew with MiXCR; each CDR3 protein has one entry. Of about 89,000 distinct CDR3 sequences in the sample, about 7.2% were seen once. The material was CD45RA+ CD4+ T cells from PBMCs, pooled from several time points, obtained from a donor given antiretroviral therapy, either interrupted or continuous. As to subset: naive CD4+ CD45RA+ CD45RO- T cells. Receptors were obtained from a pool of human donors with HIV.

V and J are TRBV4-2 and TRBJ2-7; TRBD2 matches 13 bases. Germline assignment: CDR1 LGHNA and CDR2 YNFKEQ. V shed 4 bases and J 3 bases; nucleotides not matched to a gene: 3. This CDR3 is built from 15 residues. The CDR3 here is CASSLGLAGVYEQYF. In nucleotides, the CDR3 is TGTGCCAGCAGCCTCGGACTAGCGGGAGTCTACGAGCAGTACTTC.

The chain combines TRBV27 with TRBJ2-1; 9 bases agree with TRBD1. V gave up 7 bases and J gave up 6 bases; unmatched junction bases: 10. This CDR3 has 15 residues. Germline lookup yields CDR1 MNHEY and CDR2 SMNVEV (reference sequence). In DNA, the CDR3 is TGTGCCAGCAATCACCGGGACAGGGCGGGCAATGAGCAGTTCTTC. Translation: CASNHRDRAGNEQFF.

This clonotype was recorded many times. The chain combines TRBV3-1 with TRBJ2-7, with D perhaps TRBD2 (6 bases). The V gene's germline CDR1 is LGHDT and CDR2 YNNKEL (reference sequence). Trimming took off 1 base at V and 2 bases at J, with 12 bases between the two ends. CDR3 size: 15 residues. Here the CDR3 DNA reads TGTGCCAGCAGCCAAGTTTCGGGCGGGGCCTACGAGCAGTACTTC. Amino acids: CASSQVSGGAYEQYF.

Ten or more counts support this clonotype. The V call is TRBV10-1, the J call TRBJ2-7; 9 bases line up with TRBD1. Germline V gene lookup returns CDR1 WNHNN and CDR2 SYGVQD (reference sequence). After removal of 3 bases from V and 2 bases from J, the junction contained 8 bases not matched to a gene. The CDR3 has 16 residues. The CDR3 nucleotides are TGCGCCAGCAGTGATAACCGGGACAGGGAACCCTACGAGCAGTACTTC. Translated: CASSDNRDREPYEQYF.

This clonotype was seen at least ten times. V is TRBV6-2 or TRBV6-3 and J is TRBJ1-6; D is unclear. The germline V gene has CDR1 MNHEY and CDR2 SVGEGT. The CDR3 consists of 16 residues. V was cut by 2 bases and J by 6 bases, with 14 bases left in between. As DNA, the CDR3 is TGTGCCAGCAGTTACGAGGGCGGATCTCTTAATTCACCCCTCCACTTT. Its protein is CASSYEGGSLNSPLHF.

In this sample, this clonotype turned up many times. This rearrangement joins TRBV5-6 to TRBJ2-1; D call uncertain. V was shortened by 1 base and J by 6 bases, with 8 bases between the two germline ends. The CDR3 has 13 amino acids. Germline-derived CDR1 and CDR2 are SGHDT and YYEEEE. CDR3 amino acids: CASSLPFSNEQFF. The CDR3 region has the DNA TGTGCCAGCAGCTTGCCCTTCTCCAATGAGCAGTTCTTC.

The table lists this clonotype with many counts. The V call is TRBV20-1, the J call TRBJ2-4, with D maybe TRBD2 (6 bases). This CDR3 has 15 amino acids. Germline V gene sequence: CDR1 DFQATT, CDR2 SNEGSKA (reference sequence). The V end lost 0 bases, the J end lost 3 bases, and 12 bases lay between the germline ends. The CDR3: CSAREGGYSKNIQYF. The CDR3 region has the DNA TGCAGTGCTAGAGAAGGAGGGTACAGCAAAAACATTCAGTACTTC.

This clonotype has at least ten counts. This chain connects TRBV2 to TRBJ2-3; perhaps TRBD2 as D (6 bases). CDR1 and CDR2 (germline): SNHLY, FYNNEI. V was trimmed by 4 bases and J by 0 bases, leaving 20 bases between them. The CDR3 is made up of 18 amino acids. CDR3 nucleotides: TGTGCCAGCAGTGGAGAGATGCGGGGACCCCATAGCACAGATACGCAGTATTTT. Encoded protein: CASSGEMRGPHSTDTQYF.

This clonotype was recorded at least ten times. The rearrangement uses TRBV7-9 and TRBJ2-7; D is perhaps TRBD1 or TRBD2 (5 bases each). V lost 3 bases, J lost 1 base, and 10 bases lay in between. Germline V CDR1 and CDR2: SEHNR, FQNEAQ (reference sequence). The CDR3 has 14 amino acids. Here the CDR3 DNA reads TGTGCCAGCAGCTTCGGGACCCCTTCCTACGAGCAGTACTTC. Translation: CASSFGTPSYEQYF.

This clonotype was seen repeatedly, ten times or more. The CDR3 DNA reads as TGTGCCAGCAGTGAAGAGGAAGGAGCGGGAGATACGCAGTATTTT. Encoded protein: CASSEEEGAGDTQYF. This rearrangement joins TRBV6-4 to TRBJ2-3; the D gene is possibly TRBD2 (6 bases). V lost 3 bases and J 5 bases, leaving 15 bases between the germline ends. The CDR3 has 15 residues. CDR1 MRHNA and CDR2 SNTAGT come from the germline V gene.

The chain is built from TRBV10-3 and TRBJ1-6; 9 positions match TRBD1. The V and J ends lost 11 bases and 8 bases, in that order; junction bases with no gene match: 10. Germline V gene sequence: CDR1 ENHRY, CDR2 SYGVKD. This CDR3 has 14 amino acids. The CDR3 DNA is TGTGCCGTAGGCGGACAGGGGAGCGATTCACCCCTCCACTTT. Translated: CAVGGQGSDSPLHF.

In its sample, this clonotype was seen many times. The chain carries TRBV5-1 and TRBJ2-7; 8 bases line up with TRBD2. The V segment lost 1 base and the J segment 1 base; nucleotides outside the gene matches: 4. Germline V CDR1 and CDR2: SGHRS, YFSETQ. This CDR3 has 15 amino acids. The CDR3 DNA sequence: TGCGCCAGCAGCTTGAATAGCGGGGTTTCCTACGAGCAGTACTTC. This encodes CASSLNSGVSYEQYF.

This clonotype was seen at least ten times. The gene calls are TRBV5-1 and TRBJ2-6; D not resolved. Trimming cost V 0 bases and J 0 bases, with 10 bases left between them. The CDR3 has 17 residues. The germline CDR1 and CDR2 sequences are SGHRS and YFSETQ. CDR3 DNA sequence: TGCGCCAGCAGCTTGGTGAAGGCGCTCTCTGGGGCCAACGTCCTGACTTTC. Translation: CASSLVKALSGANVLTF.

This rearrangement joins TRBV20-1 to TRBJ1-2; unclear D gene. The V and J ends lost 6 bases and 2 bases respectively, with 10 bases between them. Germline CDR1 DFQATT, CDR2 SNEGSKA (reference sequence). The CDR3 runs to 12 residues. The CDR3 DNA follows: TGCAGTGCCGGTTTTGACAACTATGGCTACACCTTC. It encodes CSAGFDNYGYTF.

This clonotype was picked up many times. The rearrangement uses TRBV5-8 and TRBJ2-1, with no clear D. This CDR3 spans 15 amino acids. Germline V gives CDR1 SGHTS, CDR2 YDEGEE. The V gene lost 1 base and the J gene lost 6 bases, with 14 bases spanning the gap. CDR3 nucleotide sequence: TGTGCCAGCAGCTTGAGTCGGACCCCCCTCAATGAGCAGTTCTTC. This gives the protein CASSLSRTPLNEQFF. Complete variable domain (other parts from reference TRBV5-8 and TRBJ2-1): EAGVTQSPTHLIKTRGQQATLRCSPISGHTSVYWYQQALGLGLQFLLWYDEGEERNRGNFPPRFSGRQFPNYSSELNVNALELEDSALYLCASSLSRTPLNEQFFGPGTRLTVL.

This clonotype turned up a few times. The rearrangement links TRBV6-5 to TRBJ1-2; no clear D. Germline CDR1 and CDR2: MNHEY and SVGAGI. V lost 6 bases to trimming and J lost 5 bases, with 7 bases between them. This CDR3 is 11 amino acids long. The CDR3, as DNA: TGTGCCAGCAGCCCGGTTTATGGCTACACCTTC. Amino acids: CASSPVYGYTF.

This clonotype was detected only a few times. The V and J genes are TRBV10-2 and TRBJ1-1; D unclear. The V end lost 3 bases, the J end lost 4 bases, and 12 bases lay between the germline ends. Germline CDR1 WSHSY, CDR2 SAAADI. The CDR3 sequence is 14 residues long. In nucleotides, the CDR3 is TGCGCCAGCAGTGAATCTTCGGGTTTCACTGAAGCTTTCTTT. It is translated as CASSESSGFTEAFF.

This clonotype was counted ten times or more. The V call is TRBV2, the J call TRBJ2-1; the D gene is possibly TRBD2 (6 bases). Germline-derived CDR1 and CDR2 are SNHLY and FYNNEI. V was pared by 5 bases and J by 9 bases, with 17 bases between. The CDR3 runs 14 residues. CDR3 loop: CASSREDISGEQFF. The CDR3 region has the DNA TGTGCCAGCAGTAGGGAGGACATCTCGGGTGAGCAGTTCTTC.

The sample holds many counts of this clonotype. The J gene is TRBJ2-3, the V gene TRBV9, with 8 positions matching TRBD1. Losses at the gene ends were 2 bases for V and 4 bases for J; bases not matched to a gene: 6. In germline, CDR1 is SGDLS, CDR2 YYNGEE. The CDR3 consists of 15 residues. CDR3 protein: CASSVGQGPPDTQYF. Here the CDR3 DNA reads TGTGCCAGCAGCGTCGGACAGGGTCCCCCAGATACGCAGTATTTT. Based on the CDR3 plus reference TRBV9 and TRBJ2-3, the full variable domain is DSGVTQTPKHLITATGQRVTLRCSPRSGDLSVYWYQQSLDQGLQFLIQYYNGEERAKGNILERFSAQQFPDLHSELNLSSLELGDSALYFCASSVGQGPPDTQYFGPGTRLTVL.

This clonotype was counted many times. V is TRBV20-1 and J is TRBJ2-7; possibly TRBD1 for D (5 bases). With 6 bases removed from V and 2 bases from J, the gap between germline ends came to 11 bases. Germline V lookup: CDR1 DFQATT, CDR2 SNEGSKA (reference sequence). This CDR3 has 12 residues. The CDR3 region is CSAGRDPYEQYF. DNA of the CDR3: TGCAGTGCGGGGCGCGACCCCTACGAGCAGTACTTC.

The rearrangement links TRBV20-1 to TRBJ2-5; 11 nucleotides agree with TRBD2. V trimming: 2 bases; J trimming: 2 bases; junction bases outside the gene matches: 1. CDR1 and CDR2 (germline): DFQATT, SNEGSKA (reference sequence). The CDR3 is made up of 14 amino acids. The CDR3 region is CSARSSGGQETQYF. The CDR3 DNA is TGCAGTGCTAGATCTAGCGGGGGGCAAGAGACCCAGTACTTC.

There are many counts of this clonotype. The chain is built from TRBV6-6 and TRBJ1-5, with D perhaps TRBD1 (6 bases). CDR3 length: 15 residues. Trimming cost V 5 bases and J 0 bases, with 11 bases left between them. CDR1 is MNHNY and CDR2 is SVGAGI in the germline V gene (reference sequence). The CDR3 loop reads CASSPSTGSNQPQHF. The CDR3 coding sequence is TGTGCCAGCAGTCCCTCGACAGGTAGCAATCAGCCCCAGCATTTT.

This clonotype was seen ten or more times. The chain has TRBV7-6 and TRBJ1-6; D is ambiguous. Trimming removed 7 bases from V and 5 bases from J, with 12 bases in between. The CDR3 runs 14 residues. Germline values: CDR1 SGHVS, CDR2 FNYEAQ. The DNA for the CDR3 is TGTGCCAGCACCTGGGTTGCTAATAATTCACCCCTCCACTTT. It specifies CASTWVANNSPLHF.

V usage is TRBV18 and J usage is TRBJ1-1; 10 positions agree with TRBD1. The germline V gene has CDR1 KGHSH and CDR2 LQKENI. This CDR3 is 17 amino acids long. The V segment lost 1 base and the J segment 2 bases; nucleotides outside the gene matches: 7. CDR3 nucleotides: TGTGCCAGCTCACCACTGGGGACAGGGGCCCTAAACACTGAAGCTTTCTTT. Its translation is CASSPLGTGALNTEAFF.

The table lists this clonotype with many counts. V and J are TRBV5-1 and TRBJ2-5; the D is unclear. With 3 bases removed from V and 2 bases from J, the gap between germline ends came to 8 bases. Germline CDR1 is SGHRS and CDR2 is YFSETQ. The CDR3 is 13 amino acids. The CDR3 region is CASSSATQETQYF. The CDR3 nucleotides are TGCGCCAGCAGCTCGGCTACTCAAGAGACCCAGTACTTC.

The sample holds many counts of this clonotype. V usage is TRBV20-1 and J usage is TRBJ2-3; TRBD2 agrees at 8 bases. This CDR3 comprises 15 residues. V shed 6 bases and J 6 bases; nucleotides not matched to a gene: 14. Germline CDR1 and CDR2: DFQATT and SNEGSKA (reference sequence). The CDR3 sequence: CSAGRSGGTPDTQYF. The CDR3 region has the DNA TGCAGTGCGGGCAGGAGCGGGGGCACCCCGGATACGCAGTATTTT.

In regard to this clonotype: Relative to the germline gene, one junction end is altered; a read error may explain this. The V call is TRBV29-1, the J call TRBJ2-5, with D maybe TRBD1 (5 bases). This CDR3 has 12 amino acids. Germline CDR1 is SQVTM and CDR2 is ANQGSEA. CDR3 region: CGASTGQDTQYF. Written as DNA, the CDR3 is TGTGGTGCTAGTACCGGACAAGACACCCAGTACTTT.

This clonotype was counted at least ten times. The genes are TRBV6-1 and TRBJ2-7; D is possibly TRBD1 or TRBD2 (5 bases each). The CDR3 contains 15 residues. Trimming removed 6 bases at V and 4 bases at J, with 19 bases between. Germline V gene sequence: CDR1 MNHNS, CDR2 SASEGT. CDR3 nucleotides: TGTGCCAGCAGACGTACCGGGACGGAACCTTACGAGCAGTACTTC. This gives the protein CASRRTGTEPYEQYF.

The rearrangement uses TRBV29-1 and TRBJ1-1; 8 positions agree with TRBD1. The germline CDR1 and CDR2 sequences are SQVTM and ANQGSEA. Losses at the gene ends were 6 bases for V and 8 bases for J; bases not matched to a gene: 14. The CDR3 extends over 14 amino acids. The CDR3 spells CSVPKPGGGLEAFF. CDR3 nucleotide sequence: TGCAGCGTGCCTAAGCCAGGGGGCGGTTTGGAAGCTTTCTTT.

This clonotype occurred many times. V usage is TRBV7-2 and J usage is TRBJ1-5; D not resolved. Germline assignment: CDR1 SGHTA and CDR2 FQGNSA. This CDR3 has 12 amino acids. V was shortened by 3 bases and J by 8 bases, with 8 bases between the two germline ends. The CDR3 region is CASSFITEPQHF. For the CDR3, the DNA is TGTGCCAGCAGCTTTATCACCGAGCCCCAGCATTTT.